The 24 T cell receptor beta chains in this list originate from one sample, sequenced in a study of Tregs in tolerant kidney transplant recipients. Sequencing was performed with immunoSEQ multiplex PCR; in TCRdb, only in-frame clones are kept and a portion is missing. The data contain some 64,000 clones, 95% to 98% of them singletons. The sample consisted of Tregs from blood, taken before the transplant. The receptors were sampled from a human donor who received a combined kidney and bone marrow transplant.

The gene calls are TRBV27 and TRBJ1-2, with a possible D match to TRBD1 (5 bases). CDR1 is MNHEY, CDR2 SMNVEV, per germline (reference sequence). V was shortened by 6 bases and J by 1 base, with 12 bases between the two germline ends. This CDR3 comprises 14 residues. CDR3 residues: CASRAQGGNYGYTF. CDR3 DNA sequence: TGTGCCAGCAGAGCCCAGGGAGGTAACTATGGCTACACCTTC.

This chain joins TRBV4-2 and TRBJ1-2; D might be TRBD1 (6 bases). From germline, CDR1 is LGHNA and CDR2 YNFKEQ. The CDR3 length is 14 residues. Trimming cost V 5 bases and J 0 bases, with 10 bases left between them. Written as DNA, the CDR3 is TGTGCCAGCAGCAGAGGACAGACTAACTATGGCTACACCTTC. It specifies CASSRGQTNYGYTF.

The chain carries TRBV7-9 and TRBJ2-7, with 8 positions matching TRBD2. From germline, CDR1 is SEHNR and CDR2 FQNEAQ (reference sequence). The CDR3 totals 15 residues. J lost 6 bases, V lost 3 bases, and 10 bases had no gene match. The CDR3 DNA is TGTGCCAGCAGCTTTAGAAGGACTAGCATCCGCGAGCAGTACTTC. Translation gives CASSFRRTSIREQYF.

V and J are TRBV5-1 and TRBJ1-1; D uncertain. The V and J ends lost 4 bases and 6 bases respectively, with 22 bases between them. The germline V gene has CDR1 SGHRS and CDR2 YFSETQ. This CDR3 has 16 amino acids. CDR3 coding DNA: TGCGCCAGCAGCCCAAGTTTAGTATTTTCGATCGCTGAAGCTTTCTTT. It yields the protein CASSPSLVFSIAEAFF.

In its sample, this clone was seen once. The chain has TRBV11-2 and TRBJ2-7; 8 nucleotides align to TRBD1. Trimming at V came to 4 bases and at J to 6 bases, leaving 11 bases not matched to a gene. Germline-derived CDR1 and CDR2 are SGHAT and FQNNGV. The length of the CDR3 is 15 residues. The chain's CDR3 is CASSSSGRGRFEQYF. In DNA form, the CDR3 reads TGTGCCAGCAGCTCGTCGGGCAGGGGGCGCTTCGAGCAGTACTTC.

The chain has TRBV28 and TRBJ2-7; D uncertain. Deletions cut 4 bases from V and 3 bases from J, with 4 bases between. Germline CDR1 reads MDHEN; CDR2 reads SYDVKM. The CDR3 has 11 residues. The CDR3 reads CASSSVYEQYF. CDR3 sequence (DNA): TGTGCCAGCAGTTCGGTCTACGAGCAGTACTTC.

This chain joins TRBV2 and TRBJ2-1; 7 positions match TRBD2. In germline, CDR1 is SNHLY, CDR2 FYNNEI. This CDR3 spans 16 amino acids. J lost 4 bases, V lost 1 base, and 7 bases had no gene match. This chain's CDR3 is CASSEGVGGVYNEQFF. In DNA, the CDR3 is TGTGCCAGCAGTGAAGGGGTGGGGGGGGTATACAATGAGCAGTTCTTC.

This chain connects TRBV14 to TRBJ2-7, with D perhaps TRBD1 (6 bases). This CDR3 comprises 13 residues. Trimming shortened V by 1 base and J by 6 bases, and 10 bases separated the two germline ends. CDR1 is SGHDN, CDR2 FVKESK, per germline. The CDR3 loop reads CASSQAGQSEQYF. CDR3 nucleotides: TGTGCCAGCAGCCAAGCAGGACAGTCCGAGCAGTACTTC.

This chain uses TRBV5-4 with TRBJ2-7; D not resolved. With 4 bases removed from V and 4 bases from J, the gap between germline ends came to 12 bases. In germline, CDR1 is SGHNT, CDR2 YYREEE (reference sequence). This CDR3 comprises 13 residues. DNA of the CDR3: TGTGCCAGCAGCGAGGCAAATGCATACGAGCAGTACTTC. This translates into CASSEANAYEQYF.

This rearrangement joins TRBV19 to TRBJ1-4, with D possibly matching TRBD1 (5 bases). The CDR3 length is 14 residues. CDR1 is LNHDA, CDR2 SQIVND, per germline (reference sequence). The V and J ends lost 3 bases and 4 bases respectively, with 9 bases between them. The CDR3 nucleotides are TGTGCCAGTAGTATTGCAGGGATTAATGAAAAACTGTTTTTT. Encoded protein: CASSIAGINEKLFF. The variable domain in full, completed from reference TRBV19 and TRBJ1-4, reads DGGITQSPKYLFRKEGQNVTLSCEQNLNHDAMYWYRQDPGQGLRLIYYSQIVNDFQKGDIAEGYSVSREKKESFPLTVTSAQKNPTAFYLCASSIAGINEKLFFGSGTQLSVL.

The gene calls are TRBV6-1 and TRBJ1-4, with 8 bases identical to TRBD1. CDR1 is MNHNS and CDR2 is SASEGT in the germline V gene. V gave up 5 bases and J gave up 6 bases; unmatched junction bases: 8. The CDR3 sequence is 15 residues long. The CDR3 region has the DNA TGTGCCAGCAGTACCCGGACAGGGTGGGATGAAAAACTGTTTTTT. Residues: CASSTRTGWDEKLFF.

This clone was detected only once. The chain links TRBV19 to TRBJ1-5; the D gene is possibly TRBD1 (5 bases). V dropped 6 bases and J dropped 5 bases, with 8 bases sitting between them. Germline V gene data show CDR1 as LNHDA and CDR2 as SQIVND (reference sequence). There are 12 residues in the CDR3. The CDR3 region has the DNA TGTGCCAGTAGAGGGGCCTATCAGCCCCAGCATTTT. It specifies CASRGAYQPQHF. The full variable domain, in which reference TRBV19 and TRBJ1-5 provide the parts outside the CDR3, is DGGITQSPKYLFRKEGQNVTLSCEQNLNHDAMYWYRQDPGQGLRLIYYSQIVNDFQKGDIAEGYSVSREKKESFPLTVTSAQKNPTAFYLCASRGAYQPQHFGDGTRLSIL.

This clone was observed once. The chain combines TRBV5-6 with TRBJ2-1, with TRBD2 identical over 13 bases. V dropped 3 bases and J dropped 2; count of bases not matched to a gene: 8. This CDR3 spans 18 amino acids. Germline V gives CDR1 SGHDT, CDR2 YYEEEE. CDR3 sequence (DNA): TGTGCCAGCAGCTCCCGGACTAGCGGGAGTGTCGCCTACAATGAGCAGTTCTTC. This codes for CASSSRTSGSVAYNEQFF.

V gene TRBV30 combines with J gene TRBJ1-2, with D possibly TRBD1 on 6 matching bases. Germline CDR1 and CDR2: GTSNPN and SVGIG (reference sequence). V was cut by 0 bases and J by 6 bases, with 11 bases left in between. The CDR3 is made up of 13 amino acids. The DNA for the CDR3 is TGTGCCTGGAGTGTCGGGGCAGGGGATGGCTACACCTTC. It translates to CAWSVGAGDGYTF.

The V gene is TRBV5-1, the J gene TRBJ1-4; D gene ambiguous. Trimming shortened V by 5 bases and J by 2 bases, and 13 bases separated the two germline ends. The CDR3 has 15 amino acids. Per the germline V gene, CDR1 is SGHRS and CDR2 is YFSETQ. CDR3 loop: CASSRTQWTNEKLFF. The CDR3 nucleotides read TGCGCCAGCAGTCGTACACAGTGGACTAATGAAAAACTGTTTTTT. The variable domain in full, completed from reference TRBV5-1 and TRBJ1-4, reads KAGVTQTPRYLIKTRGQQVTLSCSPISGHRSVSWYQQTPGQGLQFLFEYFSETQRNKGNFPGRFSGRQFSNSRSEMNVSTLELGDSALYLCASSRTQWTNEKLFFGSGTQLSVL.

The V call is TRBV16, the J call TRBJ2-1, with no clear D. The CDR3 contains 13 residues. Trimming took off 0 bases at V and 10 bases at J, with 10 bases between the two ends. Germline V CDR1 and CDR2: KGHSY, FQNENV. CDR3 amino acids: CASSQSPRGEQFF. The CDR3 coding sequence is TGTGCCAGCAGCCAATCTCCCAGAGGCGAGCAGTTCTTC.

This chain connects TRBV7-3 to TRBJ2-1; TRBD2 matches at 8 bases. Germline lookup yields CDR1 SGHTA and CDR2 FQGTGA. V shed 5 bases, J shed 0 bases, and the junction held 15 bases outside the gene matches. The CDR3 runs to 19 residues. CDR3 in amino acids: CASSPRGPLAGPSYNEQFF. CDR3 DNA sequence: TGTGCCAGCAGCCCACGCGGCCCTTTAGCGGGGCCCTCCTACAATGAGCAGTTCTTC.

The CDR3 loop is CASSLGILRGSSYEQYF. CDR3 DNA sequence: TGTGCCAGCAGCTTGGGGATTTTGCGGGGGTCCTCCTACGAGCAGTACTTC. The chain uses TRBV5-6 and TRBJ2-7, with 7 bases identical to TRBD2. The CDR3 extends over 17 amino acids. The J segment lost 0 bases and the V segment lost 0 bases, leaving 9 bases of the junction unmatched. Germline V gene sequence: CDR1 SGHDT, CDR2 YYEEEE.

The rearrangement uses TRBV5-4 and TRBJ2-5; D is uncertain. Trimming left V 0 bases short and J 2 bases short, with 8 bases between. The CDR3 loop spans 14 amino acids. Looked up from germline, CDR1 is SGHNT and CDR2 is YYREEE (reference sequence). The CDR3 protein is CASSLARQQETQYF. The CDR3 bases are TGTGCCAGCAGCTTGGCAAGACAACAAGAGACCCAGTACTTC. The full variable domain, in which reference TRBV5-4 and TRBJ2-5 provide the parts outside the CDR3, is ETGVTQSPTHLIKTRGQQVTLRCSSQSGHNTVSWYQQALGQGPQFIFQYYREEENGRGNFPPRFSGLQFPNYSSELNVNALELDDSALYLCASSLARQQETQYFGPGTRLLVL.

This clone has only one observation. The chain combines TRBV5-1 with TRBJ2-7; 12 positions agree with TRBD1. V lost 5 bases to trimming and J lost 7 bases; unmatched junction nucleotides: 13. The CDR3 sequence is 16 residues long. Germline V gene lookup returns CDR1 SGHRS and CDR2 YFSETQ. The CDR3 reads CASRQVTGQGAGEQYF. DNA for the CDR3: TGCGCCAGCAGACAAGTTACGGGACAGGGGGCGGGTGAGCAGTACTTC. Looking up the rest from reference TRBV5-1 and TRBJ2-7 gives the full variable domain: KAGVTQTPRYLIKTRGQQVTLSCSPISGHRSVSWYQQTPGQGLQFLFEYFSETQRNKGNFPGRFSGRQFSNSRSEMNVSTLELGDSALYLCASRQVTGQGAGEQYFGPGTRLTVT.

The chain carries TRBV7-9 and TRBJ1-1, with 7 bases fitting TRBD1. CDR3 length: 15 amino acids. Germline CDR1 is SEHNR and CDR2 is FQNEAQ (reference sequence). V gave up 5 bases and J gave up 3 bases; unmatched junction bases: 9. CDR3 amino acids: CASSRGTVGDTEAFF. The CDR3 DNA reads TGTGCCAGCAGCCGCGGGACAGTGGGGGACACTGAAGCTTTCTTT.

The chain links TRBV13 to TRBJ2-5; 7 bases map to TRBD2. This CDR3 has 15 residues. V dropped 2 bases and J dropped 5; count of bases not matched to a gene: 8. The germline gives CDR1 PRHDT, CDR2 FYEKMQ (reference sequence). The CDR3 sequence: CASSLIRGGGETQYF. CDR3 sequence (DNA): TGTGCCAGCAGCTTAATCCGCGGGGGAGGGGAGACCCAGTACTTC.

This clone was seen a single time. This chain connects TRBV5-4 to TRBJ1-2, with TRBD1 matching over 8 bases. The V gene end was trimmed by 2 bases and the J gene end by 4 bases; junction bases not matched to a gene: 4. Per the germline V gene, CDR1 is SGHNT and CDR2 is YYREEE (reference sequence). This CDR3 is built from 14 residues. Written as DNA, the CDR3 is TGTGCCAGCAGCTTTCAGGGGGCGAGCTATGGCTACACCTTC. It specifies CASSFQGASYGYTF.

The chain has TRBV5-1 and TRBJ2-1; 9 bases fit TRBD1. Germline loops: CDR1 SGHRS, CDR2 YFSETQ. With V trimmed by 0 bases and J by 5 bases, 3 bases remained unmatched. The CDR3 has 15 residues. DNA for the CDR3: TGCGCCAGCAGCTTGGACAGGGGGCTCGACAATGAGCAGTTCTTC. Its protein product is CASSLDRGLDNEQFF.